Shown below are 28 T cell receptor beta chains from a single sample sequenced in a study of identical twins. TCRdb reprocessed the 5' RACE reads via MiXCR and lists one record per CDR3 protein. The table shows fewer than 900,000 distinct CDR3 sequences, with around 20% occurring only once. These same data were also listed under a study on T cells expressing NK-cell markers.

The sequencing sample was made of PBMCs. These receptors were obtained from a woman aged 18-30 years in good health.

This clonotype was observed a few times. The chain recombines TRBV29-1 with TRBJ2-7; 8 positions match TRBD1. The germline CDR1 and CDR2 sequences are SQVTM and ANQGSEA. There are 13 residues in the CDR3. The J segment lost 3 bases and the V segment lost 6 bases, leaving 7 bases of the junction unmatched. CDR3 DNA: TGCAGCGTGTTGGGACAGGACCTCTACGAGCAGTACTTC. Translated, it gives CSVLGQDLYEQYF.

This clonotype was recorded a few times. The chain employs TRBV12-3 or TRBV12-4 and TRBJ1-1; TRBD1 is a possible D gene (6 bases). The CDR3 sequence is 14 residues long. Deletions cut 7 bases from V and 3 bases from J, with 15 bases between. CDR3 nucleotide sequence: TGTGCCAGCAATACAGGGCGGGATGACACTGAAGCTTTCTTT. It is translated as CASNTGRDDTEAFF.

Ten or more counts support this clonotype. CDR3 coding DNA: TGTGCCAGCAGCTTTGGAGCGGGGACTTCCTACAATGAGCAGTTCTTC. Amino acid sequence: CASSFGAGTSYNEQFF. The chain employs TRBV7-6 and TRBJ2-1; 7 bases map to TRBD2. The V gene end was trimmed by 3 bases and the J gene end by 1 base; junction bases not matched to a gene: 6. Germline-derived CDR1 and CDR2 are SGHVS and FNYEAQ. This CDR3 is built from 16 residues. Based on the CDR3 plus reference TRBV7-6 and TRBJ2-1, the full variable domain is GAGVSQSPRYKVTKRGQDVALRCDPISGHVSLYWYRQALGQGPEFLTYFNYEAQQDKSGLPNDRFSAERPEGSISTLTIQRTEQRDSAMYRCASSFGAGTSYNEQFFGPGTRLTVL.

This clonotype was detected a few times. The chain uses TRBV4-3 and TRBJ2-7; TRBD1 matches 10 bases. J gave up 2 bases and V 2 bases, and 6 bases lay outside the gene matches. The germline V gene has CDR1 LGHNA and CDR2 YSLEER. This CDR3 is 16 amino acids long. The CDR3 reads CASSQRGTGEPYEQYF. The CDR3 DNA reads TGCGCCAGCAGCCAACGTGGGACAGGGGAACCCTACGAGCAGTACTTC.

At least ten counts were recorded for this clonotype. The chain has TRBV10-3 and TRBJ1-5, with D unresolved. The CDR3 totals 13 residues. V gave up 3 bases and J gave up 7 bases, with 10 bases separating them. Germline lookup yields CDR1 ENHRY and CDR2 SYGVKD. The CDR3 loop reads CAISERPDQPQHF. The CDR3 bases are TGTGCCATCAGTGAACGGCCGGACCAGCCCCAGCATTTT.

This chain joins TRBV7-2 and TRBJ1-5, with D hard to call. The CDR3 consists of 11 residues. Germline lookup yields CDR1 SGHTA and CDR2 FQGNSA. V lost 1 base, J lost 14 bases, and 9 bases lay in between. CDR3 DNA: TGTGCCAGCAGCTTAGTTGGACGGAAGCATTTT. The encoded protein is CASSLVGRKHF.

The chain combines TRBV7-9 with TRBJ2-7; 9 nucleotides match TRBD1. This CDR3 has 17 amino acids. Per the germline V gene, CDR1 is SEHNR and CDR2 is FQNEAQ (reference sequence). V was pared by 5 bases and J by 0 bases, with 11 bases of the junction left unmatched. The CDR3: CASSPRWTGVSSYEQYF. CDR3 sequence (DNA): TGTGCCAGCAGCCCCCGGTGGACAGGGGTTAGCTCCTACGAGCAGTACTTC.

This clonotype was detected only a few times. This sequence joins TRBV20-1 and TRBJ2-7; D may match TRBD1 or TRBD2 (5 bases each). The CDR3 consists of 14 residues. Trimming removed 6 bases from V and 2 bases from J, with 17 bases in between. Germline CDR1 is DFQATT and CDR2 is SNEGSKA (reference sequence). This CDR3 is CSALTGPGPYEQYF. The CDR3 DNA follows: TGCAGTGCCCTAACCGGGCCGGGACCCTACGAGCAGTACTTC.

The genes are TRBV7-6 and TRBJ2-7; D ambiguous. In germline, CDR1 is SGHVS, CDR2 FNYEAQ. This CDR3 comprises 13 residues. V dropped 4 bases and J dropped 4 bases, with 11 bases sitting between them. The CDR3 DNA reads TGTGCCAGCAGCTCCGCTTTACAGTACGAGCAGTACTTC. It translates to CASSSALQYEQYF.

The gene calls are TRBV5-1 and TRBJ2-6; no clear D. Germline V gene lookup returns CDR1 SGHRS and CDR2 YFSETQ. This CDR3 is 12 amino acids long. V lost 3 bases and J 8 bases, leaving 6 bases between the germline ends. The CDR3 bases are TGCGCCAGCAGCTACCCAACCAACGTCCTGACTTTC. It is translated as CASSYPTNVLTF.

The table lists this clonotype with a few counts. CDR3 amino acids: CASSHGTINSYEQYF. The DNA for the CDR3 is TGTGCCAGCTCCCACGGGACTATCAACTCCTACGAGCAGTACTTC. The V and J genes are TRBV5-6 and TRBJ2-7, with 7 bases fitting TRBD2. Germline CDR1 reads SGHDT; CDR2 reads YYEEEE. This CDR3 is 15 amino acids long. The V gene end was trimmed by 7 bases and the J gene end by 0 bases; junction bases not matched to a gene: 10.

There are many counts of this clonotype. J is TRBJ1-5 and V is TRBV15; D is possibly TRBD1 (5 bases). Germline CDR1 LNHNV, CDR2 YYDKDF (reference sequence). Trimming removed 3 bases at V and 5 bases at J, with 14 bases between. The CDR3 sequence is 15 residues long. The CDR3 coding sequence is TGTGCCACCAGCAGGGACAAGGGGTTCGATCAGCCCCAGCATTTT. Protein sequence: CATSRDKGFDQPQHF.

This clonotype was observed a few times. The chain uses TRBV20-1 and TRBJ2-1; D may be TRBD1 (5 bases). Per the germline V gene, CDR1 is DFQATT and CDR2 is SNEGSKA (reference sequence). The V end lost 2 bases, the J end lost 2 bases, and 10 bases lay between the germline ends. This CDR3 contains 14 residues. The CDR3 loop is CSARIGAAYNEQFF. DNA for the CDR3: TGCAGTGCTAGAATAGGGGCAGCCTACAATGAGCAGTTCTTC.

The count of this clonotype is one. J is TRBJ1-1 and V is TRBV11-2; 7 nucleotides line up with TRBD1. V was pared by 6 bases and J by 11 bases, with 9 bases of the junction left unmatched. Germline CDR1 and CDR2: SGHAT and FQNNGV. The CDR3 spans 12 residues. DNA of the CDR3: TGTGCCAGCAGTCTAGACAGGGAAGGGGCTTTCTTT. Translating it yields CASSLDREGAFF.

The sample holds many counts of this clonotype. CDR3 coding DNA: TGCGCCAGCAGTGACGGACTAACGAACACCGGGGAGCTGTTTTTT. Its protein product is CASSDGLTNTGELFF. The rearrangement uses TRBV10-2 and TRBJ2-2; weak D call: TRBD2 (6 bases). The CDR3 runs to 15 residues. Germline assignment: CDR1 WSHSY and CDR2 SAAADI. V lost 3 bases to trimming and J lost 0 bases, with 8 bases between them.

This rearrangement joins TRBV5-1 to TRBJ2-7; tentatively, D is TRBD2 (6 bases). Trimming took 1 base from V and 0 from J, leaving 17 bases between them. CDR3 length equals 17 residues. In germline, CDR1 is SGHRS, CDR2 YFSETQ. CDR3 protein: CASSLRTSSGYSYEQYF. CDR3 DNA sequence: TGCGCCAGCAGCTTGCGGACCTCCAGCGGGTACTCCTACGAGCAGTACTTC.

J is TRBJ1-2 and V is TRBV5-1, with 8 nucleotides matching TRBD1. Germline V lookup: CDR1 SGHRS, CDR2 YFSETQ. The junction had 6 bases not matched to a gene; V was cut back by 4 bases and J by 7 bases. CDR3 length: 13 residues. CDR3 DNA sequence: TGCGCCAGCAGCGCCCCAGGGGGCTCTGGCTACACCTTC. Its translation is CASSAPGGSGYTF.

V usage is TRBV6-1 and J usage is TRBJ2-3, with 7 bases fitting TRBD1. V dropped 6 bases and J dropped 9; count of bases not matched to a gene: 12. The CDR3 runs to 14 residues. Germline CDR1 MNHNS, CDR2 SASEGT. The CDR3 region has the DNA TGTGCCAGCAGAACCGGGACAGACGGTCGGACGCAGTATTTT. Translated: CASRTGTDGRTQYF.

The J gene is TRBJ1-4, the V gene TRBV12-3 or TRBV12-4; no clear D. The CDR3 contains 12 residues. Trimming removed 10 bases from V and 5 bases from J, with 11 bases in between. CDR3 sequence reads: CATSGGNEKLFF. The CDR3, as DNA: TGTGCCACTTCGGGAGGGAATGAAAAACTGTTTTTT.

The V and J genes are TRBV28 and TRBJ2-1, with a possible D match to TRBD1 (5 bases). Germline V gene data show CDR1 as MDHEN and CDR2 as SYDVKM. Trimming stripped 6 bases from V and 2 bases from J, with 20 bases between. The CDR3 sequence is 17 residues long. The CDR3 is CASRDKDPPSPYNEQFF. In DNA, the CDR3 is TGTGCCAGCAGGGACAAGGACCCACCGAGCCCCTACAATGAGCAGTTCTTC.

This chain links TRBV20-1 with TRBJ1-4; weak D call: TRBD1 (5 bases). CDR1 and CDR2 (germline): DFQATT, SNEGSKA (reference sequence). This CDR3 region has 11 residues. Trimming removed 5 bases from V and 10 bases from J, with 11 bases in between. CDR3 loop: CSASIQGKLFF. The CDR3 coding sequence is TGCAGTGCTTCAATCCAGGGAAAACTGTTTTTT.

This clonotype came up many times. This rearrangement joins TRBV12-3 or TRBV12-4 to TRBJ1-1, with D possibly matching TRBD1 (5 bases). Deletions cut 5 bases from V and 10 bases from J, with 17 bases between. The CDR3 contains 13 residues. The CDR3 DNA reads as TGTGCCAGCAGTCCCGAAATGGGGGTGGGAGCTTTCTTT. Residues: CASSPEMGVGAFF.

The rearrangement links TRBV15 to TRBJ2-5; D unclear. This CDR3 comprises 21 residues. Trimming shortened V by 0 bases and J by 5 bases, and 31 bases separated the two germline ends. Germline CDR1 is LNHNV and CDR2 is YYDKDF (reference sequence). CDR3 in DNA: TGTGCCACCAGCAGAGATCATGGCCAGGAAGTTGCTAATACTGGCTGGGAGACCCAGTACTTC. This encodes CATSRDHGQEVANTGWETQYF.

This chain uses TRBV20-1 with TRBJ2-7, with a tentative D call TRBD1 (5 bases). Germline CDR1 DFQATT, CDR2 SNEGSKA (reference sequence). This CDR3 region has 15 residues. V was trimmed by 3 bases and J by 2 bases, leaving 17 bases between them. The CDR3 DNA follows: TGCAGTGCTAGCCTTAGACAGTCCCCCACCTACGAGCAGTACTTC. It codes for CSASLRQSPTYEQYF.

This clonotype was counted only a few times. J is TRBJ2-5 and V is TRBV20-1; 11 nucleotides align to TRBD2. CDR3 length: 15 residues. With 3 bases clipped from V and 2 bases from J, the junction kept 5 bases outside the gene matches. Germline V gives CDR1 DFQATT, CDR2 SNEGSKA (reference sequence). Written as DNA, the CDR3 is TGCAGTGCTAGCCCGACTAGCGGGACACAAGAGACCCAGTACTTC. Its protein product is CSASPTSGTQETQYF.

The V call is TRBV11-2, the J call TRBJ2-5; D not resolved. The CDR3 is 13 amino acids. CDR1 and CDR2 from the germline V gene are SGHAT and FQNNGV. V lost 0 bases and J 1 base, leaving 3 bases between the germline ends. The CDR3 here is CASSLEFQETQYF. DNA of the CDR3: TGTGCCAGCAGCTTAGAATTCCAAGAGACCCAGTACTTC.

CDR3 in DNA: TGTGCCAGCAGGGGGGTAGCGGGAGAGACAAAAAACATTCAGTACTTC. This codes for CASRGVAGETKNIQYF. The chain couples TRBV2 to TRBJ2-4, with 9 bases fitting TRBD2. With V trimmed by 6 bases and J by 4 bases, 10 bases remained unmatched. The CDR3 runs to 16 residues. The V gene's germline CDR1 is SNHLY and CDR2 FYNNEI.

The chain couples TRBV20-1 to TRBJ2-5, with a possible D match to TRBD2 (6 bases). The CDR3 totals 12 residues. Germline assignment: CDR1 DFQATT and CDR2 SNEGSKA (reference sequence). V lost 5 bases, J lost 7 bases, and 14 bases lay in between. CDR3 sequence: CSAGGDEGTQYF. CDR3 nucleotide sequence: TGCAGTGCTGGAGGGGACGAGGGGACCCAGTACTTC.